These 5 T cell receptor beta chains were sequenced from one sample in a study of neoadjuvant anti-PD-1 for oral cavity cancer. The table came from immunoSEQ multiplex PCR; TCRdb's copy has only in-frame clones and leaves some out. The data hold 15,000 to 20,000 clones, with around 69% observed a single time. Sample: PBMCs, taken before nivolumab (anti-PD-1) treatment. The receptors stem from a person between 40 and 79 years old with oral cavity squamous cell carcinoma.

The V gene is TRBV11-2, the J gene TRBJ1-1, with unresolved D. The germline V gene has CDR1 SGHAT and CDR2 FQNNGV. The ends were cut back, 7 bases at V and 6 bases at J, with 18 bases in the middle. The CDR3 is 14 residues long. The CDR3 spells CASTKVQAGSEAFF. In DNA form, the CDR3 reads TGTGCCAGCACCAAGGTTCAAGCTGGATCTGAAGCTTTCTTT.

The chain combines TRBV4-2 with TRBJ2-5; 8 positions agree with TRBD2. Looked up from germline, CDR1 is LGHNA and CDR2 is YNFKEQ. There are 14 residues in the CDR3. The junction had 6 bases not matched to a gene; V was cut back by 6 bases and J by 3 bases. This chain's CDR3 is CASRETSAEETQYF. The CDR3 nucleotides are TGTGCCAGCAGGGAGACTAGCGCTGAAGAGACCCAGTACTTC.

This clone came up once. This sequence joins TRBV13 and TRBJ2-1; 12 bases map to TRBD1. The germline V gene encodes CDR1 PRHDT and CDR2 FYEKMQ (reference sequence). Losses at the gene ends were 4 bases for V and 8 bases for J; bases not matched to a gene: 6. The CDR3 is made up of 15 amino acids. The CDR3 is CASSYRDRGLDEQFF. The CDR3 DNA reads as TGTGCCAGCAGCTACCGGGACAGGGGGCTGGATGAGCAGTTCTTC. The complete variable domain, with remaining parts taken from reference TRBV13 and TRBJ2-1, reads AAGVIQSPRHLIKEKRETATLKCYPIPRHDTVYWYQQGPGQDPQFLISFYEKMQSDKGSIPDRFSAQQFSDYHSELNMSSLELGDSALYFCASSYRDRGLDEQFFGPGTRLTVL.

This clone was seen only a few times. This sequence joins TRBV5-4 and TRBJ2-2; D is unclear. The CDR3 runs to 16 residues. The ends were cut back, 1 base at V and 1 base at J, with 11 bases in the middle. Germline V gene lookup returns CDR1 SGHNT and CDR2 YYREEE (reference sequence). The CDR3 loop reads CASSLSLAENTGELFF. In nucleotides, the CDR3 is TGTGCCAGCAGCTTGTCCTTAGCAGAGAACACCGGGGAGCTGTTTTTT.

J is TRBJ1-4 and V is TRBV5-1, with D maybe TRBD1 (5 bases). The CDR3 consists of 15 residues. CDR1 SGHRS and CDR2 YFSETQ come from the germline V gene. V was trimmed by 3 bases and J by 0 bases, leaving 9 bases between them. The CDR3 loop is CASSWDVATNEKLFF. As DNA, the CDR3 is TGCGCCAGCAGCTGGGACGTCGCAACTAATGAAAAACTGTTTTTT.